Listed here are 13 T cell receptor beta chains from one sample, sequenced in a study of identical twins. Each CDR3 protein gets one entry after TCRdb re-called the 5' RACE reads with MiXCR. The table records 200,000 to 250,000 distinct CDR3 sequences, 6.5% of them present only once. These data were also filed under a second study, of T cells expressing NK-cell markers.

Sequenced sample: CD8+ T cells sorted from blood. Receptor source: a woman aged 18-30 years in good health.

In DNA form, the CDR3 reads TGCAGCGTTGGCCCGGGACAGGGGGAAACAGATACGCAGTATTTT. Translating it yields CSVGPGQGETDTQYF. V usage is TRBV29-1 and J usage is TRBJ2-3, with 11 bases lining up with TRBD1. The CDR3 consists of 15 residues. Germline V lookup: CDR1 SQVTM, CDR2 ANQGSEA. Germline trimming cut 4 bases from V and 3 bases from J; bases unmatched to any gene: 6.

CDR3 amino acids: CATSGVADPNYGYTF. The CDR3 bases are TGTGCCACCAGCGGTGTCGCCGATCCTAACTATGGCTACACCTTC. The chain combines TRBV15 with TRBJ1-2; D remains unclear. This CDR3 comprises 15 residues. V was pared by 5 bases and J by 0 bases, with 13 bases between. Germline V gene sequence: CDR1 LNHNV, CDR2 YYDKDF (reference sequence).

The J gene is TRBJ2-3, the V gene TRBV29-1, with 11 bases matching TRBD2. V was pared by 3 bases and J by 4 bases, with 12 bases of the junction left unmatched. The CDR3 contains 17 residues. The germline CDR1 and CDR2 sequences are SQVTM and ANQGSEA. The CDR3 region is CSVDGTSGRGAPDTQYF. In nucleotides, the CDR3 is TGCAGCGTTGATGGTACTAGCGGGAGAGGGGCGCCAGATACGCAGTATTTT.

This clonotype was detected ten times or more. The genes are TRBV9 and TRBJ2-7; 9 bases are shared with TRBD2. CDR3 length: 18 residues. CDR1 is SGDLS, CDR2 YYNGEE, per germline. V trimming: 7 bases; J trimming: 0 bases; junction bases outside the gene matches: 17. The CDR3 DNA is TGTGCCAGCCCGAGAGGACTAGCGCCTTTTCGGAGCTCCTACGAGCAGTACTTC. It specifies CASPRGLAPFRSSYEQYF.

V is TRBV7-6 and J is TRBJ1-4; D is perhaps TRBD1 (5 bases). The CDR3 is 15 amino acids. The germline V gene has CDR1 SGHVS and CDR2 FNYEAQ. Trimming took off 2 bases at V and 7 bases at J, with 14 bases between the two ends. CDR3 amino acids: CASSLSGGYLEKLFF. The CDR3, as DNA: TGTGCCAGCAGCTTAAGCGGGGGGTACCTTGAAAAACTGTTTTTT.

Ten or more counts support this clonotype. The chain is built from TRBV20-1 and TRBJ2-2, with D uncertain. Trimming took off 3 bases at V and 1 base at J, with 12 bases between the two ends. CDR1 is DFQATT, CDR2 SNEGSKA, per germline (reference sequence). This CDR3 region has 15 residues. CDR3 protein: CSARSDWGNTGELFF. In DNA form, the CDR3 reads TGCAGTGCTAGGAGTGATTGGGGGAACACCGGGGAGCTGTTTTTT.

The J gene is TRBJ2-7, the V gene TRBV28; D is possibly TRBD1 or TRBD2 (5 bases each). The CDR3 runs 14 residues. Germline CDR1 reads MDHEN; CDR2 reads SYDVKM. Trimming shortened V by 6 bases and J by 5 bases, and 17 bases separated the two germline ends. Here the CDR3 reads CASSLRGRAHEQYF. The CDR3 region has the DNA TGTGCCAGCAGCCTGAGGGGAAGGGCCCACGAGCAGTACTTC.

This clonotype was counted many times. This chain joins TRBV29-1 and TRBJ2-6, with 8 bases lining up with TRBD1. V gave up 2 bases and J gave up 1 base; unmatched junction bases: 13. CDR3 length: 19 residues. The germline V gene has CDR1 SQVTM and CDR2 ANQGSEA. The CDR3 region has the DNA TGCAGCGTTGAACCTTTGACAGGGGAAATAGGTTCTGGGGCCAACGTCCTGACTTTC. Its translation: CSVEPLTGEIGSGANVLTF. The full variable domain, completed using reference TRBV29-1 and TRBJ2-6, is SAVISQKPSRDICQRGTSLTIQCQVDSQVTMMFWYRQQPGQSLTLIATANQGSEATYESGFVIDKFPISRPNLTFSTLTVSNMSPEDSSIYLCSVEPLTGEIGSGANVLTFGAGSRLTVL.

This clonotype was seen a few times. V usage is TRBV6-2 or TRBV6-3 and J usage is TRBJ2-7; D may correspond to TRBD1 or TRBD2 (5 bases each). The CDR3 length is 14 residues. The V gene lost 8 bases and the J gene lost 1 base, with 15 bases spanning the gap. Germline lookup yields CDR1 MNHEY and CDR2 SVGEGT. The CDR3 protein is CASSSPGPSYEQYF. DNA for the CDR3: TGTGCCAGCTCATCCCCGGGACCTTCCTACGAGCAGTACTTC.

This clonotype occurred many times. V usage is TRBV11-2 and J usage is TRBJ1-2; TRBD1 is a possible D gene (6 bases). The CDR3 length is 16 residues. Trimming left V 1 base short and J 4 bases short, with 16 bases between. Per germline, CDR1 SGHAT and CDR2 FQNNGV. The CDR3 protein is CASSLGGGRAIYGYTF. The CDR3 DNA sequence: TGTGCCAGCAGCTTAGGAGGGGGGAGAGCGATCTATGGCTACACCTTC. The full variable domain, in which reference TRBV11-2 and TRBJ1-2 provide the parts outside the CDR3, is EAGVAQSPRYKIIEKRQSVAFWCNPISGHATLYWYQQILGQGPKLLIQFQNNGVVDDSQLPKDRFSAERLKGVDSTLKIQPAKLEDSAVYLCASSLGGGRAIYGYTFGSGTRLTVV.

This clonotype was seen ten or more times. This rearrangement joins TRBV12-3 or TRBV12-4 to TRBJ1-3; D is unresolved. The CDR3 runs to 13 residues. V was cut by 5 bases and J by 4 bases, with 9 bases left in between. CDR3 in amino acids: CASSPLIGNTIYF. The CDR3 coding sequence is TGTGCCAGCAGTCCTCTCATCGGAAACACCATATATTTT.

This clonotype was seen repeatedly, ten times or more. V gene TRBV5-1 combines with J gene TRBJ2-5, with D unclear. This CDR3 has 13 amino acids. With 0 bases removed from V and 2 bases from J, the gap between germline ends came to 5 bases. Germline lookup yields CDR1 SGHRS and CDR2 YFSETQ. The CDR3 nucleotides read TGCGCCAGCAGCTTGGCAGAACAAGAGACCCAGTACTTC. The encoded protein is CASSLAEQETQYF.

This clonotype was recorded many times. The chain recombines TRBV4-2 with TRBJ2-1, with TRBD2 identical over 13 bases. Germline lookup yields CDR1 LGHNA and CDR2 YNFKEQ. J was trimmed by 0 bases and V by 5 bases; bases with no gene match: 10. This CDR3 is built from 19 residues. This CDR3 reads CASSGGLAGVRSSYNEQFF. DNA of the CDR3: TGTGCCAGCAGCGGCGGACTAGCGGGGGTTAGGAGCTCCTACAATGAGCAGTTCTTC.